What follows are 13 T cell receptor beta chains derived from one specimen sequenced in a study of T cell responses to AZD1222 COVID-19 vaccine (dated by TCRdb to the early 2020s). The method was the immunoSEQ multiplex PCR assay. Not all clones reach the TCRdb copy of this immuneACCESS table, which keeps in-frame sequences only. Checked studies attribute under half of the gap to unresolved V genes and leave the rest unexplained. The table for this sample lists about 150,000 clones; roughly 90% of them were counted only once. Of the sample, approximately 17% is held by the ten largest clones. The time point label, as the study defines it: baseline before first vaccination. The specimen comprised peripheral blood, sampled on day 0 of AZD1222 vaccination. The origin of the receptors is an adult in good health.

The chain uses TRBV2 and TRBJ1-1; D gene unclear. V was shortened by 10 bases and J by 2 bases, with 14 bases between the two germline ends. Germline V gene data show CDR1 as SNHLY and CDR2 as FYNNEI. This CDR3 contains 13 residues. CDR3 region: CATCKGLNTEAFF. The CDR3 nucleotides read TGTGCCACCTGCAAAGGGCTAAACACTGAAGCTTTCTTT.

The chain links TRBV5-1 to TRBJ2-5; D possibly corresponds to TRBD2 (5 bases). Germline CDR1 and CDR2: SGHRS and YFSETQ. This CDR3 is 13 amino acids long. Trimming removed 0 bases at V and 7 bases at J, with 10 bases between. The CDR3 DNA reads TGCGCCAGCAGCTTGGACAGCCGGGGGACCCAGTACTTC. Residues: CASSLDSRGTQYF.

This clone was recorded a few times. The chain recombines TRBV29-1 with TRBJ2-3; no reliable D call. Between the trimmed V and J ends, which lost 7 bases and 0 bases, there was a span of 5 bases. This CDR3 has 11 amino acids. CDR1 is SQVTM, CDR2 ANQGSEA, per germline. CDR3 sequence reads: CSATSTDTQYF. The DNA of the CDR3 is TGCAGCGCGACTAGCACAGATACGCAGTATTTT.

V gene TRBV9 combines with J gene TRBJ2-1; the D call may be TRBD1 or TRBD2 (5 bases each). Trimming stripped 7 bases from V and 4 bases from J, with 15 bases between. CDR3 size: 14 residues. Germline values: CDR1 SGDLS, CDR2 YYNGEE. CDR3 loop: CASGTPSIYNEQFF. CDR3 sequence (DNA): TGTGCCAGCGGGACCCCCTCGATTTACAATGAGCAGTTCTTC.

A single count supports this clone. This sequence joins TRBV9 and TRBJ2-5; D possibly corresponds to TRBD1 (5 bases). From germline, CDR1 is SGDLS and CDR2 YYNGEE. The CDR3 has 15 amino acids. The V end lost 0 bases, the J end lost 2 bases, and 11 bases lay between the germline ends. In DNA, the CDR3 is TGTGCCAGCAGCGTAGGACAGATTCATCAAGAGACCCAGTACTTC. Its translation: CASSVGQIHQETQYF.

This clone was seen only once. The rearrangement joins TRBV10-3 to TRBJ1-1; unclear D gene. From germline, CDR1 is ENHRY and CDR2 SYGVKD. The CDR3 spans 14 residues. V lost 4 bases and J 4 bases, leaving 13 bases between the germline ends. CDR3 sequence (DNA): TGTGCCATCAGTGGGTCGGCCGGGAGCACTGAAGCTTTCTTT. It yields the protein CAISGSAGSTEAFF.

The rearrangement links TRBV7-6 to TRBJ1-2; TRBD1 is a possible D gene (5 bases). This CDR3 has 14 amino acids. Per the germline V gene, CDR1 is SGHVS and CDR2 is FNYEAQ. With 5 bases removed from V and 6 bases from J, the gap between germline ends came to 16 bases. The DNA of the CDR3 is TGTGCCAGCAGCCCGGGGCCGGGGATGGATGGCTACACCTTC. Encoded protein: CASSPGPGMDGYTF.

The CDR3 reads CASSYSVAAKGLQETQYF. The CDR3 DNA is TGTGCCAGCAGTTACTCTGTGGCAGCAAAAGGACTCCAAGAGACCCAGTACTTC. J is TRBJ2-5 and V is TRBV6-2 or TRBV6-3, with a possible D match to TRBD2 (5 bases). The germline V gene has CDR1 MNHEY and CDR2 SVGEGT. Between the trimmed V and J ends, which lost 0 bases and 1 base, there was a span of 18 bases. This CDR3 region has 18 residues.

This rearrangement joins TRBV7-9 to TRBJ1-2; D might be TRBD1 (6 bases). The ends were cut back, 5 bases at V and 7 bases at J, with 17 bases in the middle. Germline CDR1 and CDR2: SEHNR and FQNEAQ (reference sequence). The CDR3 length is 14 residues. In DNA form, the CDR3 reads TGTGCCAGCAGCCTGGCGGGGGGCGGAGGTGGCTACACCTTC. It is translated as CASSLAGGGGGYTF.

CDR3 loop: CASSQPPGSLYTF. CDR3 DNA: TGTGCCAGCAGCCAACCCCCAGGTTCCCTCTACACCTTC. The rearrangement uses TRBV3-1 (or the pseudogene TRBV3-2) and TRBJ1-2; D unclear. Trimming took off 2 bases at V and 10 bases at J, with 14 bases between the two ends. Germline CDR1 is LGHDT and CDR2 is YNNKEL (reference sequence). The CDR3 extends over 13 amino acids.

This sequence joins TRBV19 and TRBJ2-5; TRBD2 matches 8 bases. Germline values: CDR1 LNHDA, CDR2 SQIVND (reference sequence). With V trimmed by 1 base and J by 1 base, 5 bases remained unmatched. The CDR3 length is 16 residues. The CDR3 region has the DNA TGTGCCAGTAGTATAGTTGCTAGCGGGCTCCAAGAGACCCAGTACTTC. It translates to CASSIVASGLQETQYF.

This chain uses TRBV9 with TRBJ1-1, with TRBD1 identical over 8 bases. V was pared by 4 bases and J by 3 bases, with 11 bases of the junction left unmatched. Per the germline V gene, CDR1 is SGDLS and CDR2 is YYNGEE. This CDR3 has 16 residues. For the CDR3, the DNA is TGTGCCAGCAGCCCACAGGGGGGGATAACTCACACTGAAGCTTTCTTT. It encodes CASSPQGGITHTEAFF.

This chain links TRBV11-2 with TRBJ1-2; D is possibly TRBD1 (6 bases). V gave up 0 bases and J gave up 3 bases, with 14 bases separating them. The V gene's germline CDR1 is SGHAT and CDR2 FQNNGV. This CDR3 is built from 16 residues. CDR3 sequence: CASSLDLRGGDYGYTF. CDR3 DNA sequence: TGTGCCAGCAGCTTAGATTTGCGAGGGGGGGACTATGGCTACACCTTC.